The 11 T cell receptor beta chains in this list originate from one sample, sequenced in a study of T cell responses to AZD1222 COVID-19 vaccine. The method was immunoSEQ multiplex PCR; TCRdb's version includes in-frame clones alone and lacks a portion of them. Here the sample table reports under 150,000 clones. The material sequenced was peripheral blood. Receptors were obtained from an adult in good health.

V gene TRBV11-2 combines with J gene TRBJ1-1; D gene uncertain. Germline V gene lookup returns CDR1 SGHAT and CDR2 FQNNGV. The CDR3 spans 13 residues. The ends were cut back, 1 base at V and 1 base at J, with 4 bases in the middle. In nucleotides, the CDR3 is TGTGCCAGCAGCTTAGCGACGAACACTGAAGCTTTCTTT. Residues: CASSLATNTEAFF.

The gene calls are TRBV25-1 and TRBJ1-2, with D possibly TRBD1 on 5 matching bases. With 8 bases removed from V and 0 bases from J, the gap between germline ends came to 13 bases. The CDR3 has 14 residues. Germline V gene lookup returns CDR1 MGHDK and CDR2 SYGVNS. CDR3 region: CASAWGPPNYGYTF. In DNA form, the CDR3 reads TGTGCCAGCGCTTGGGGACCCCCTAACTATGGCTACACCTTC.

The rearrangement joins TRBV7-9 to TRBJ1-4, with D perhaps TRBD1 (5 bases). Trimming shortened V by 5 bases and J by 7 bases, and 14 bases separated the two germline ends. Looked up from germline, CDR1 is SEHNR and CDR2 is FQNEAQ (reference sequence). The CDR3 spans 14 residues. The CDR3 DNA is TGTGCCAGCAGCCCCGGGGGGGATGGTGAAAAACTGTTTTTT. Translated: CASSPGGDGEKLFF.

The chain combines TRBV10-3 with TRBJ1-2; 9 bases match TRBD1. Germline values: CDR1 ENHRY, CDR2 SYGVKD. The CDR3 has 15 residues. The J segment lost 4 bases and the V segment lost 3 bases, leaving 6 bases of the junction unmatched. The CDR3 coding sequence is TGTGCCATCAGTGAAGGACAGGGGAGGGCCTATGGCTACACCTTC. It specifies CAISEGQGRAYGYTF.

The chain has TRBV2 and TRBJ2-3; 8 bases are a match to TRBD1. The germline CDR1 and CDR2 sequences are SNHLY and FYNNEI. This CDR3 is 16 amino acids long. Trimming cost V 6 bases and J 4 bases; bases outside gene matches: 12. The CDR3, as DNA: TGTGCCAGCAGACGGAAGGACAGGGAAGGTCCAGATACGCAGTATTTT. Translation: CASRRKDREGPDTQYF.

This chain joins TRBV6-5 and TRBJ1-2; D is possibly TRBD1 (5 bases). The CDR3 totals 15 residues. In germline, CDR1 is MNHEY, CDR2 SVGAGI. With 6 bases removed from V and 5 bases from J, the gap between germline ends came to 19 bases. CDR3 sequence: CASREDGHPSYGYTF. Here the CDR3 DNA reads TGTGCCAGCAGGGAGGACGGACACCCTTCTTATGGCTACACCTTC.

The CDR3 nucleotides are TGTGCCAGCAGCGCCCTACCTTGGGACCGGGTCACCGGGGAGCTGTTTTTT. Amino acid sequence: CASSALPWDRVTGELFF. V gene TRBV9 combines with J gene TRBJ2-2; D assignment may be TRBD1 or TRBD2 (5 bases each). V lost 3 bases and J lost 4, with 19 bases in between. The CDR3 extends over 17 amino acids. Germline lookup yields CDR1 SGDLS and CDR2 YYNGEE.

The CDR3 DNA sequence: TGTGCCAGCAGCTTAGGCCTTTCCTACGAGCAGTACTTC. It is translated as CASSLGLSYEQYF. The gene calls are TRBV7-8 and TRBJ2-7; D remains unclear. V lost 1 base and J lost 1, with 5 bases in between. This CDR3 region has 13 residues. Per germline, CDR1 SGHVS and CDR2 FQNEAQ.

The rearrangement uses TRBV7-3 and TRBJ1-6; 7 bases fit TRBD1. CDR3 length: 15 residues. V lost 0 bases to trimming and J lost 5 bases; unmatched junction nucleotides: 1. Germline assignment: CDR1 SGHTA and CDR2 FQGTGA. This chain's CDR3 is CASSLTTGNNSPLHF. The CDR3 coding sequence is TGTGCCAGCAGCTTAACGACAGGGAATAATTCACCCCTCCACTTT.

V is TRBV5-6 and J is TRBJ2-7, with D unclear. Germline V gene lookup returns CDR1 SGHDT and CDR2 YYEEEE. The V end was cut by 5 bases, the J end by 6 bases, with 18 bases between. CDR3 length equals 14 residues. As DNA, the CDR3 is TGTGCCAGCAGATCCCTAATCAACCCCCGCGAGCAGTACTTC. It specifies CASRSLINPREQYF.

V gene TRBV6-5 combines with J gene TRBJ2-7, with 7 bases fitting TRBD1. The CDR3 extends over 13 amino acids. The ends lost 10 bases at V and 1 base at J; junction bases unmatched: 7. The germline CDR1 and CDR2 sequences are MNHEY and SVGAGI. The DNA of the CDR3 is TGTGCCAAGCAGGGACAGTCGTCCTACGAGCAGTACTTC. Protein sequence: CAKQGQSSYEQYF.